The clone carrying this T cell receptor (beta chain) was seen a few times. Antigen: not known. V lost 4 bases and J lost 7, with 17 bases in between. The CDR3 runs to 15 residues. The germline CDR1 and CDR2 sequences are WNHNN and SYGVQD (reference sequence). The sample belongs to a study of neurological immune-mediated disorders. Study results and caveats: No expanded-clone CDR3 amino acid sequence recurred across subjects, suggesting private TCR-beta repertoires.

Synthesis of cDNA was carried out by template-switch 5'RACE. The reaction used 10-nucleotide random UMIs. TCRdb itself ran the 5' RACE reads through MiXCR, one entry per CDR3 protein. The data show around 47,000 distinct CDR3 sequences, roughly 12% seen once. From 2 million PBMCs stored at -80 C, the unsorted libraries were generated. The chain recombines TRBV10-1 with TRBJ2-1; TRBD2 is a possible D gene (6 bases). The TCR sequence derives from a female donor in good health. The sequenced sample consisted of PBMCs. The CDR3 loop reads CASSVGAAGGNEQFF. CDR3 coding DNA: TGCGCCAGCAGTGTGGGAGCCGCTGGAGGGAATGAGCAGTTCTTC.